One sample yielded the 15 T cell receptor beta chains listed below, sequenced in a study of spatial heterogeneity in lung cancer. Specified time point: sample taken at primary tumor resection. TCRdb itself ran the 5' RACE reads through MiXCR, one entry per CDR3 protein. This table holds about 22,000 distinct CDR3 sequences, roughly 4.5% found once. The source was PBMCs, collected at surgery. Every receptor here comes from a male donor with early-stage non-small cell lung cancer.

This clonotype was found many times. This chain connects TRBV12-3 or TRBV12-4 to TRBJ2-5, with a weak D call TRBD2 (6 bases). V was cut by 5 bases and J by 5 bases, with 15 bases left in between. The CDR3 sequence is 14 residues long. The CDR3: CASSVYGDSETQYF. The CDR3 DNA sequence: TGTGCCAGCAGTGTGTATGGGGACTCGGAGACCCAGTACTTC.

Ten or more counts support this clonotype. The rearrangement joins TRBV29-1 to TRBJ1-3; weak D call: TRBD1 (5 bases). Germline CDR1 is SQVTM and CDR2 is ANQGSEA. CDR3 length equals 13 residues. The V and J ends lost 6 bases and 0 bases respectively, with 9 bases between them. CDR3 nucleotide sequence: TGCAGCGTCGCAGGGCTCTCTGGAAACACCATATATTTT. This gives the protein CSVAGLSGNTIYF.

This clonotype has a count of ten or more. J is TRBJ2-7 and V is TRBV9; 7 bases agree with TRBD1. Germline CDR1 is SGDLS and CDR2 is YYNGEE. The ends lost 4 bases at V and 3 bases at J; junction bases unmatched: 4. The CDR3 spans 13 residues. CDR3 in amino acids: CASSPGQFYEQYF. In nucleotides, the CDR3 is TGTGCCAGCAGCCCGGGACAGTTCTACGAGCAGTACTTC.

CDR3 loop: CASSGLPGQGVAGSSYNEQFF. Here the CDR3 DNA reads TGTGCCAGCAGCGGCCTACCGGGACAGGGAGTAGCGGGGAGCTCCTACAATGAGCAGTTCTTC. The chain has TRBV25-1 and TRBJ2-1, with TRBD1 as a possible D gene (9 bases). The CDR3 covers 21 residues. With 6 bases removed from V and 0 bases from J, the gap between germline ends came to 30 bases. The germline CDR1 and CDR2 sequences are MGHDK and SYGVNS. Supplemented by reference TRBV25-1 and TRBJ2-1, the full variable domain reads EADIYQTPRYLVIGTGKKITLECSQTMGHDKMYWYQQDPGMELHLIHYSYGVNSTEKGDLSSESTVSRIRTEHFPLTLESARPSHTSQYLCASSGLPGQGVAGSSYNEQFFGPGTRLTVL.

This clonotype is judged medium-sized. The chain joins TRBV29-1 to TRBJ2-3; 7 bases are shared with TRBD2. Per germline, CDR1 SQVTM and CDR2 ANQGSEA. Trimming took 8 bases from V and 0 from J; bases not matched to a gene: 2. This CDR3 is 12 amino acids long. DNA of the CDR3: TGCAGCCGGGGGGACAGCACAGATACGCAGTATTTT. As protein: CSRGDSTDTQYF.

Many counts were recorded for this clonotype. The chain recombines TRBV12-3 or TRBV12-4 with TRBJ1-2; a possible D gene is TRBD1 (6 bases). The CDR3 sequence is 14 residues long. The V end lost 7 bases, the J end lost 7 bases, and 19 bases lay between the germline ends. CDR3 nucleotides: TGTGCCAGCACCTTTGGACAGCGTGTCGCTGGCTACACCTTC. Translation: CASTFGQRVAGYTF.

This clonotype was found many times. The rearrangement uses TRBV7-2 and TRBJ2-1; 7 bases agree with TRBD1. With 0 bases clipped from V and 1 base from J, the junction kept 0 bases outside the gene matches. CDR3 length: 15 amino acids. CDR1 and CDR2 from the germline V gene are SGHTA and FQGNSA. The CDR3 DNA sequence: TGTGCCAGCAGCTTAGCGGGACAGTCCTACAATGAGCAGTTCTTC. Its translation: CASSLAGQSYNEQFF.

The table lists this clonotype with many counts. The CDR3 DNA sequence: TGCGCCAGCAGCTTGGTGGGGACTGGGGCCAACGTCCTGACTTTC. Amino acids: CASSLVGTGANVLTF. The V and J genes are TRBV5-1 and TRBJ2-6; D is ambiguous. This CDR3 contains 15 residues. The germline V gene has CDR1 SGHRS and CDR2 YFSETQ. Between the trimmed V and J ends, which lost 0 bases and 2 bases, there was a span of 6 bases.

This clonotype was seen many times. This rearrangement joins TRBV27 to TRBJ1-2, with D tentatively TRBD1 (5 bases). The CDR3 runs to 13 residues. With 3 bases removed from V and 8 bases from J, the gap between germline ends came to 13 bases. Germline-derived CDR1 and CDR2 are MNHEY and SMNVEV (reference sequence). The chain's CDR3 is CASSFGEGVGYTF. Written as DNA, the CDR3 is TGTGCCAGCAGTTTTGGGGAAGGGGTCGGCTACACCTTC.

The gene calls are TRBV19 and TRBJ2-5; TRBD2 agrees at 9 bases. The J segment lost 1 base and the V segment lost 7 bases, leaving 7 bases of the junction unmatched. Germline V gene lookup returns CDR1 LNHDA and CDR2 SQIVND (reference sequence). The CDR3 contains 15 residues. This chain's CDR3 is CASTDRLAAQETQYF. CDR3 bases: TGTGCCAGTACAGACCGACTAGCGGCCCAAGAGACCCAGTACTTC. Combining the CDR3 with reference TRBV19 and TRBJ2-5 gives the whole variable domain DGGITQSPKYLFRKEGQNVTLSCEQNLNHDAMYWYRQDPGQGLRLIYYSQIVNDFQKGDIAEGYSVSREKKESFPLTVTSAQKNPTAFYLCASTDRLAAQETQYFGPGTRLLVL.

This clonotype has a handful of counts. This chain uses TRBV7-2 with TRBJ2-7, with D possibly matching TRBD2 (6 bases). The CDR3 length is 14 residues. Germline V CDR1 and CDR2: SGHTA, FQGNSA. V dropped 5 bases and J dropped 2 bases, with 13 bases sitting between them. In nucleotides, the CDR3 is TGTGCCAGCAGCCCTAGCGCGGGGCCCTACGAGCAGTACTTC. Translated: CASSPSAGPYEQYF.

The chain uses TRBV3-1 and TRBJ1-1, with no clear D. The CDR3 runs 14 residues. From germline, CDR1 is LGHDT and CDR2 YNNKEL (reference sequence). The V end lost 1 base, the J end lost 1 base, and 7 bases lay between the germline ends. The CDR3 sequence: CASSQALTNTEAFF. The CDR3, as DNA: TGTGCCAGCAGCCAAGCGCTTACGAACACTGAAGCTTTCTTT.

This clonotype showed up many times. This chain connects TRBV6-2 or TRBV6-3 to TRBJ1-5; 8 bases line up with TRBD1. V gave up 6 bases and J gave up 3 bases; unmatched junction bases: 7. Germline V lookup: CDR1 MNHEY, CDR2 SVGEGT. The CDR3 extends over 15 amino acids. CDR3: CASRTDREDNQPQHF. CDR3 in DNA: TGTGCCAGCAGGACGGACAGGGAGGACAATCAGCCCCAGCATTTT.

In its sample, this clonotype was seen many times. The V and J genes are TRBV28 and TRBJ1-1; possible D gene TRBD1, 5 bases. The CDR3 is made up of 17 amino acids. CDR1 is MDHEN, CDR2 SYDVKM, per germline. V was cut by 8 bases and J by 4 bases, with 26 bases left in between. CDR3 DNA sequence: TGTGCCAGCCCACCTCTTGGCAGGGCCCTCCGGGGCACTGAAGCTTTCTTT. It is translated as CASPPLGRALRGTEAFF.

This clonotype came up a few times. The genes are TRBV2 and TRBJ1-2; 7 bases are shared with TRBD1. The CDR3 runs to 13 residues. CDR1 SNHLY and CDR2 FYNNEI come from the germline V gene. The V segment lost 9 bases and the J segment 4 bases; nucleotides outside the gene matches: 8. DNA for the CDR3: TGTGCCAGTACGGACAGGCACCGCTATGGCTACACCTTC. This sequence encodes CASTDRHRYGYTF. The entire variable domain, with the rest obtained from reference TRBV2 and TRBJ1-2, is as follows: EPEVTQTPSHQVTQMGQEVILRCVPISNHLYFYWYRQILGQKVEFLVSFYNNEISEKSEIFDDQFSVERPDGSNFTLKIRSTKLEDSAMYFCASTDRHRYGYTFGSGTRLTVV.